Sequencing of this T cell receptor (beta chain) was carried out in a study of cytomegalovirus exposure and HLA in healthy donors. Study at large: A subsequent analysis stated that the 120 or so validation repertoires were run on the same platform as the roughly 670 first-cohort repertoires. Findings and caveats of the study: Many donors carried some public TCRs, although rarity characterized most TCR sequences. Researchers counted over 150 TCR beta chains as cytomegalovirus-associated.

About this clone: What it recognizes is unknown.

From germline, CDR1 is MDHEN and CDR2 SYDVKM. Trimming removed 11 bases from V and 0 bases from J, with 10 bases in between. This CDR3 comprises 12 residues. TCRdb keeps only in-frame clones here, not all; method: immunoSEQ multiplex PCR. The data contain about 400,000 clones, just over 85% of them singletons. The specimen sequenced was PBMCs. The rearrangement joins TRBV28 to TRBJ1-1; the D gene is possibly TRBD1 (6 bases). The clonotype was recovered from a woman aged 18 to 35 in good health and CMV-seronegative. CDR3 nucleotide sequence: TGTGCCTCAGGGGTCCTGAACACTGAAGCTTTCTTT. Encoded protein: CASGVLNTEAFF.